This passage covers 16 T cell receptor beta chains from one sample sequenced in a study of spatial heterogeneity in lung cancer. The time point here: blood taken at disease recurrence. No cell sorting; template was whole RNA from tumor, lung tissue or PBMC. TCRdb recomputed calls from the 5' RACE reads with MiXCR, one row per CDR3 protein. The table records 9,000 or so distinct CDR3 sequences, around 3.9% of them present only once. The specimen was PBMCs, collected at recurrence. The receptors were sampled from a female donor with early-stage non-small cell lung cancer.

By frequency in the sample, this clonotype is medium-sized. This beta chain is a stray sequence in a library constructed for alpha chains; its clone size is not meaningful. This CDR3 is CSAPGGGPYGYTF. In DNA form, the CDR3 reads TGCAGTGCTCCCGGTGGGGGGCCCTATGGCTACACCTTC. The chain combines TRBV20-1 with TRBJ1-2, with TRBD1 as a possible D gene (6 bases). Trimming cost V 5 bases and J 4 bases, with 14 bases left between them. The CDR3 is 13 amino acids. Germline loops: CDR1 DFQATT, CDR2 SNEGSKA (reference sequence).

This clonotype was seen many times. As an off-target read in a library built for alpha chains, this beta chain has a frequency of little significance. The CDR3 region is CASSLVGGDTQYF. CDR3 DNA: TGTGCCAGCAGTTTGGTAGGTGGGGATACGCAGTATTTT. The V call is TRBV28, the J call TRBJ2-3; D unresolved. Germline loops: CDR1 MDHEN, CDR2 SYDVKM. The CDR3 has 13 residues. The V end lost 3 bases, the J end lost 6 bases, and 10 bases lay between the germline ends.

This clonotype has more than one count but fewer than ten. This beta chain is an off-target read within a library intended for alpha chains, so its frequency means little. The J gene is TRBJ2-2, the V gene TRBV6-1; no firm D call. The CDR3 is 15 residues long. Trimming took 3 bases from V and 4 from J, leaving 12 bases between them. CDR1 and CDR2 from the germline V gene are MNHNS and SASEGT. CDR3 sequence: CASSDGPLFTGELFF. In DNA form, the CDR3 reads TGTGCCAGCAGTGATGGACCGCTTTTCACCGGGGAGCTGTTTTTT.

This clonotype was counted at least ten times. This beta chain was picked up by a library intended for alpha chains and is off target, so its count carries little meaning. The chain combines TRBV12-3 or TRBV12-4 with TRBJ2-5; D gene uncertain. V dropped 3 bases and J dropped 3 bases, with 11 bases sitting between them. The CDR3 sequence is 14 residues long. CDR3 loop: CASSLTGRKETQYF. As DNA, the CDR3 is TGTGCCAGCAGTTTGACCGGACGAAAAGAGACCCAGTACTTC.

Of note for this clonotype: For a library built for alpha chains, this beta chain is a stray read; little rests on its size. V and J are TRBV6-1 and TRBJ2-7; 12 bases match TRBD2. The germline V gene encodes CDR1 MNHNS and CDR2 SASEGT. With V trimmed by 7 bases and J by 0 bases, 10 bases remained unmatched. The CDR3 has 17 amino acids. CDR3 loop: CASNAGLAGRPSYEQYF. CDR3 nucleotides: TGTGCCAGCAACGCCGGACTAGCGGGGCGGCCCTCCTACGAGCAGTACTTC.

Notes on this clonotype: This beta chain is an off-target read within a library intended for alpha chains, so its frequency means little. The rearrangement uses TRBV7-3 and TRBJ2-6; D possibly uses TRBD1 or TRBD2 (5 bases each). The V gene lost 2 bases and the J gene lost 0 bases, with 11 bases spanning the gap. From germline, CDR1 is SGHTA and CDR2 FQGTGA. The CDR3 is 17 residues long. CDR3 DNA: TGTGCCAGCAGCTTATTGGGACGGCGCTCTGGGGCCAACGTCCTGACTTTC. Protein product: CASSLLGRRSGANVLTF.

By its share, this clonotype is medium-sized. The library was prepared for alpha chains; this beta chain is a stray read, so its frequency means little. The chain combines TRBV7-9 with TRBJ1-1; 8 bases fit TRBD1. In germline, CDR1 is SEHNR, CDR2 FQNEAQ (reference sequence). V gave up 5 bases and J gave up 1 base; unmatched junction bases: 9. This CDR3 spans 16 amino acids. This CDR3 is CASSPRTGGTNTEAFF. CDR3 coding DNA: TGTGCCAGCAGCCCAAGAACAGGGGGGACGAACACTGAAGCTTTCTTT.

This clonotype was recorded at least ten times. This beta chain came through as a stray read in a library set up for alpha chains, and its size says little. V usage is TRBV29-1 and J usage is TRBJ1-6; 10 bases match TRBD1. CDR3 length: 14 residues. Losses at the gene ends were 7 bases for V and 8 bases for J; bases not matched to a gene: 8. The germline V gene has CDR1 SQVTM and CDR2 ANQGSEA. The CDR3 sequence: CSAKDRGHDSPLHF. CDR3 sequence (DNA): TGCAGCGCCAAAGACAGGGGGCACGATTCACCCCTCCACTTT.

This clonotype was found many times. This beta chain turned up in a library designed for alpha chains; as an off-target read, its abundance says little. The DNA for the CDR3 is TGTGCCAGCAGTATCGGAGGAGGGCCTTGGGATTCACCCCTCCACTTT. The encoded protein is CASSIGGGPWDSPLHF. The V and J genes are TRBV11-2 and TRBJ1-6; D remains unclear. V lost 6 bases, J lost 8 bases, and 20 bases lay in between. CDR1 is SGHAT and CDR2 is FQNNGV in the germline V gene. The CDR3 loop spans 16 amino acids.

This clonotype was detected many times. Since it is a stray read in a library aimed at alpha chains, this beta chain has a size that is not meaningful. This chain joins TRBV27 and TRBJ2-1, with a weak D call TRBD2 (6 bases). The CDR3 sequence is 17 residues long. The germline V gene encodes CDR1 MNHEY and CDR2 SMNVEV (reference sequence). Deletions cut 1 base from V and 0 bases from J, with 13 bases between. The CDR3: CASSLFPGESSYNEQFF. DNA of the CDR3: TGTGCCAGCAGTTTATTCCCGGGGGAGAGCTCCTACAATGAGCAGTTCTTC.

In its sample, this clonotype is medium-sized (0.01 to 0.1%). Because the library targeted alpha chains, this beta chain is an off-target read whose size means little. J is TRBJ2-7 and V is TRBV20-1; no clear D. Trimming stripped 3 bases from V and 2 bases from J, with 14 bases between. The CDR3 is 14 residues long. CDR1 is DFQATT, CDR2 SNEGSKA, per germline (reference sequence). The CDR3 is CSARPLQAAYEQYF. In DNA form, the CDR3 reads TGCAGTGCTAGGCCGTTACAAGCAGCCTACGAGCAGTACTTC.

Points on this clonotype: Being off target in a library aimed at alpha chains, this beta chain has a size of little meaning. The chain recombines TRBV30 with TRBJ2-5; TRBD2 might be the D (6 bases). Germline CDR1 is GTSNPN and CDR2 is SVGIG (reference sequence). Trimming removed 5 bases from V and 3 bases from J, with 13 bases in between. This CDR3 has 13 amino acids. The CDR3 DNA is TGTGCCTGGTCCACTAGCCCAGAAGAGACCCAGTACTTC. Residues: CAWSTSPEETQYF.

By its share, this clonotype is medium-sized. Because the library targeted alpha chains, this beta chain is an off-target read whose size means little. The chain links TRBV6-1 to TRBJ2-5; 7 bases align to TRBD1. The V gene's germline CDR1 is MNHNS and CDR2 SASEGT. After removal of 6 bases from V and 3 bases from J, the junction contained 7 bases not matched to a gene. The CDR3 has 14 residues. CDR3 amino acids: CASRRDSLKETQYF. Written as DNA, the CDR3 is TGTGCCAGCAGGAGGGACAGTTTAAAAGAGACCCAGTACTTC.

This clonotype is deemed medium-sized. This beta chain appears as a stray read in a library generated for alpha chains; its size is not informative. CDR3 sequence: CASSSLSSGGGEQFF. The CDR3 DNA sequence: TGTGCCAGCAGCTCCTTATCTAGCGGGGGGGGTGAGCAGTTCTTC. The chain is built from TRBV7-6 and TRBJ2-1, with 12 nucleotides matching TRBD2. V gave up 4 bases and J gave up 9 bases; unmatched junction bases: 7. The CDR3 is 15 amino acids. The germline V gene has CDR1 SGHVS and CDR2 FNYEAQ.

This clonotype appeared many times. Since the CDR3 does not end with the conserved phenylalanine or tryptophan, this likely comes from a read error. No DNA is shown, since the ends of the CDR3 on it are uncertain; the CDR3 is the one TCRdb lists. This beta chain lies outside the target of a library built for alpha chains; its clone size means little. The V gene is TRBV21-1, the J gene TRBJ2-3; the table's D call TRBD2 went unverified against the DNA. TRBV21-1 is flagged as a pseudogene. With termini counted, the CDR3 has 10 amino acids. CDR3 in amino acids: CASIPGRETK.

This clonotype is medium-sized (0.01 to 0.1%) by share. A library made for alpha chains picked up this beta chain off target, so its size means little. The chain carries TRBV20-1 and TRBJ2-1; D is unclear. Germline-derived CDR1 and CDR2 are DFQATT and SNEGSKA (reference sequence). Trimming took 6 bases from V and 7 from J, leaving 7 bases between them. This CDR3 has 10 residues. The CDR3 sequence is CSAYLNEQFF. CDR3 bases: TGCAGTGCCTACCTTAATGAGCAGTTCTTC.